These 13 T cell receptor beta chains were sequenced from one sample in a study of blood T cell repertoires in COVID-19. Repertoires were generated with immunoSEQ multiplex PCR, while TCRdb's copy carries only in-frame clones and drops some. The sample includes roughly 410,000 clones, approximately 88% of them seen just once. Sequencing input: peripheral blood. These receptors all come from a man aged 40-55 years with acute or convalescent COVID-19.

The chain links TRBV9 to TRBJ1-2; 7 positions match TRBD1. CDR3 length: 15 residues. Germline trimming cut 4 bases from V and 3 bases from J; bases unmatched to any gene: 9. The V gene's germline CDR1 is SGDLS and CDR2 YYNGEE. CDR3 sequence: CASSPTGFIDYGYTF. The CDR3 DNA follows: TGTGCCAGCAGCCCGACAGGGTTTATTGACTATGGCTACACCTTC.

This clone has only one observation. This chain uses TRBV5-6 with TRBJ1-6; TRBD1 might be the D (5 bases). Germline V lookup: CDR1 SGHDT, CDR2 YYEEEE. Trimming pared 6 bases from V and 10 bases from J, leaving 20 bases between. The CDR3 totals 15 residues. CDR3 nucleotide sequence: TGTGCCAGCATCTCCAACCAGGCCTGGGGCTCACCCCTCCACTTT. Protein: CASISNQAWGSPLHF.

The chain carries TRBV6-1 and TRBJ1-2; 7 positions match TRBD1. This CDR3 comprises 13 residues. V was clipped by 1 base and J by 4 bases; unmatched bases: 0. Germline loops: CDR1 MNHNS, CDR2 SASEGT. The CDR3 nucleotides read TGTGCCAGCAGTGAAGGGACAGGCTATGGCTACACCTTC. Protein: CASSEGTGYGYTF.

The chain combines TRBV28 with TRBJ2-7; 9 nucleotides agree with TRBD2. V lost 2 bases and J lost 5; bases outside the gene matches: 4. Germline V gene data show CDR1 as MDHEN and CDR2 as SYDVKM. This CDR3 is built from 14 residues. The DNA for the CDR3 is TGTGCCAGCAGTTTAGGAGCGGGAGGTCACGAGCAGTACTTC. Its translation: CASSLGAGGHEQYF.

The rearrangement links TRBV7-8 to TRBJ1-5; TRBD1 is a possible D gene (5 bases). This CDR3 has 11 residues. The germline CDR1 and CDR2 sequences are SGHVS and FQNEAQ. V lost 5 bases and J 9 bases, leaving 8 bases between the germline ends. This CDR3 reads CASSQRGPQHF. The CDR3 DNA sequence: TGTGCCAGCAGCCAAAGGGGGCCCCAGCATTTT.

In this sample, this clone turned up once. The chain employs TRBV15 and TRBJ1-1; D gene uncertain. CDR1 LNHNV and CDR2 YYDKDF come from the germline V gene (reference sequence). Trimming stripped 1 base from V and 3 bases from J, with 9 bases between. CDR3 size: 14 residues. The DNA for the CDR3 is TGTGCCACCAGCAGAGGGGAGGCTTACACTGAAGCTTTCTTT. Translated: CATSRGEAYTEAFF.

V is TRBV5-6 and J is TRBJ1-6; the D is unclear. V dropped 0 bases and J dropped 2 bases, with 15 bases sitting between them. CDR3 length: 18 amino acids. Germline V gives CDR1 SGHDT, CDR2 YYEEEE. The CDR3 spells CASSLGTREVTYNSPLHF. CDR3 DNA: TGTGCCAGCAGCTTGGGGACGAGGGAAGTTACCTATAATTCACCCCTCCACTTT.

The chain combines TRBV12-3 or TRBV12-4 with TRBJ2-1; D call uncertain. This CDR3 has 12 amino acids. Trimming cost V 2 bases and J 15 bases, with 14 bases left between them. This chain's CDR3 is CASSLHLREAFF. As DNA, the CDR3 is TGTGCCAGCAGTTTACACCTTAGAGAGGCGTTCTTC.

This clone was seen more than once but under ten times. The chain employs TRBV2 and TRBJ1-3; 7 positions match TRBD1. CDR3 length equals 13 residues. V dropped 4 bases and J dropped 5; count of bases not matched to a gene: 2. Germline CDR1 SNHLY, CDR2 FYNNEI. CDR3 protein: CASSGQGRNTIYF. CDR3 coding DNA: TGTGCCAGCAGTGGACAGGGAAGAAACACCATATATTTT. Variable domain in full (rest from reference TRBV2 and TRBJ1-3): EPEVTQTPSHQVTQMGQEVILRCVPISNHLYFYWYRQILGQKVEFLVSFYNNEISEKSEIFDDQFSVERPDGSNFTLKIRSTKLEDSAMYFCASSGQGRNTIYFGEGSWLTVV.

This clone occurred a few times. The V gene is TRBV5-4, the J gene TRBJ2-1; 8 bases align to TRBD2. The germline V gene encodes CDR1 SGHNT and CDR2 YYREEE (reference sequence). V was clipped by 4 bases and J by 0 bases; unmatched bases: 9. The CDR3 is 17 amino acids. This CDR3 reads CASSPRWSGSSYNEQFF. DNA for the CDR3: TGTGCCAGCAGCCCACGCTGGAGCGGGAGCTCCTACAATGAGCAGTTCTTC.

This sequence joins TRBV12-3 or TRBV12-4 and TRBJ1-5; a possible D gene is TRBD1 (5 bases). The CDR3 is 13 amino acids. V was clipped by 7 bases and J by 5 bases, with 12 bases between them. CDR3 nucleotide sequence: TGTGCCAGCACCGGGGGGTATTATCAGCCCCAGCATTTT. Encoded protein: CASTGGYYQPQHF.

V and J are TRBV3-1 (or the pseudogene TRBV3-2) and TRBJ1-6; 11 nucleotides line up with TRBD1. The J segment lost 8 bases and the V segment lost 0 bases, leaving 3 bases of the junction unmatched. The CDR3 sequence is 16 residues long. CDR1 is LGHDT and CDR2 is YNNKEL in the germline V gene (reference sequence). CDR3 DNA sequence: TGTGCCAGCAGCCAAGAGGGACAGGGGGTTGATTCACCCCTCCACTTT. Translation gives CASSQEGQGVDSPLHF.

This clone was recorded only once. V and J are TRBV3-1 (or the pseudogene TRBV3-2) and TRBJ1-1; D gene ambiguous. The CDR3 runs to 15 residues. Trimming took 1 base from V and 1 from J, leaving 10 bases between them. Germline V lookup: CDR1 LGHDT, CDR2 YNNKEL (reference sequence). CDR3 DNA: TGTGCCAGCAGCCAAGGGGGTCGGGGGAACACTGAAGCTTTCTTT. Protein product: CASSQGGRGNTEAFF.